Listed here are 12 T cell receptor beta chains from one sample, sequenced in a study of OX40 agonist ivuxolimab in advanced cancers. Only in-frame clones appear in the TCRdb table, and some are missing; sequencing was by immunoSEQ multiplex PCR. In the table there are tens of thousands of clones, about 93% of which are singletons. Sample: CD4+ or CD8+ T cells sorted from blood, taken in a trial of the OX40 agonist ivuxolimab. These receptors were obtained from an adult with an advanced solid tumor such as melanoma, head and neck, liver or kidney cancer.

CDR3 coding DNA: TGTGCCACCTCCGGGCGGATCGGCTCTGAGCAGTTCTTC. It encodes CATSGRIGSEQFF. This chain links TRBV15 with TRBJ2-1; unclear D gene. Germline V lookup: CDR1 LNHNV, CDR2 YYDKDF (reference sequence). With 8 bases removed from V and 9 bases from J, the gap between germline ends came to 17 bases. The CDR3 covers 13 residues.

This clone occurred once. The V call is TRBV2, the J call TRBJ1-5; D call uncertain. The CDR3 runs to 16 residues. Germline V gene sequence: CDR1 SNHLY, CDR2 FYNNEI. Trimming pared 4 bases from V and 9 bases from J, leaving 22 bases between. CDR3 loop: CASSVEEAYFDRPQHF. Here the CDR3 DNA reads TGTGCCAGCAGTGTAGAGGAGGCATATTTCGATCGGCCCCAGCATTTT.

V gene TRBV12-5 combines with J gene TRBJ2-5; D gene unclear. Per germline, CDR1 LGHNT and CDR2 FRNRAP. There are 15 residues in the CDR3. Trimming left V 0 bases short and J 3 bases short, with 11 bases between. This chain's CDR3 is CASGLVLGSKETQYF. CDR3 coding DNA: TGTGCTAGTGGTTTGGTACTGGGCAGCAAAGAGACCCAGTACTTC.

The V gene is TRBV27, the J gene TRBJ2-7; 7 nucleotides align to TRBD2. The ends lost 8 bases at V and 1 base at J; junction bases unmatched: 5. Germline loops: CDR1 MNHEY, CDR2 SMNVEV (reference sequence). This CDR3 has 13 residues. This CDR3 reads CASGWGGSYEQYF. For the CDR3, the DNA is TGTGCCAGCGGGTGGGGGGGGTCCTACGAGCAGTACTTC.

The chain couples TRBV4-1 to TRBJ2-1; 10 bases are shared with TRBD2. CDR1 is MGHRA, CDR2 YSYEKL, per germline. The V and J ends lost 3 bases and 2 bases, in that order; junction bases with no gene match: 4. The CDR3 is 16 residues long. The CDR3 nucleotides are TGCGCCAGCAGCCAGCGAGCGGGGGGGCCCTACAATGAGCAGTTCTTC. Residues: CASSQRAGGPYNEQFF.

V and J are TRBV5-6 and TRBJ2-2, with a weak D call TRBD2 (6 bases). CDR3 length: 15 residues. Per the germline V gene, CDR1 is SGHDT and CDR2 is YYEEEE. The V gene lost 4 bases and the J gene lost 4 bases, with 14 bases spanning the gap. This CDR3 reads CASSLGRGVTGELFF. Here the CDR3 DNA reads TGTGCCAGCAGCCTCGGGCGCGGGGTCACCGGGGAGCTGTTTTTT.

V gene TRBV30 combines with J gene TRBJ2-5, with a weak D call TRBD2 (5 bases). This CDR3 has 10 amino acids. Trimming stripped 3 bases from V and 7 bases from J, with 6 bases between. Germline V gives CDR1 GTSNPN, CDR2 SVGIG (reference sequence). The CDR3 nucleotides are TGTGCCTGGAGCGGGGTGACCCAGTACTTC. Translation: CAWSGVTQYF.

V and J are TRBV4-1 and TRBJ2-7, with TRBD1 as a possible D gene (6 bases). Germline-derived CDR1 and CDR2 are MGHRA and YSYEKL. V was shortened by 3 bases and J by 3 bases, with 12 bases between the two germline ends. CDR3 length: 14 residues. The CDR3 loop reads CASSHPGVDYEQYF. The CDR3 bases are TGCGCCAGCAGCCACCCAGGGGTGGACTACGAGCAGTACTTC.

The rearrangement uses TRBV10-1 and TRBJ1-5, with D possibly matching TRBD1 (6 bases). The CDR3 sequence is 16 residues long. Trimming stripped 6 bases from V and 0 bases from J, with 15 bases between. Germline assignment: CDR1 WNHNN and CDR2 SYGVQD (reference sequence). The CDR3 region has the DNA TGCGCCAGCAGGGGGGGGCAAGTCGGTAGCAATCAGCCCCAGCATTTT. It encodes CASRGGQVGSNQPQHF.

The chain joins TRBV27 to TRBJ2-7; 8 nucleotides align to TRBD1. Unmatched junction bases numbered 7, after V lost 4 bases and J lost 2 bases. Per the germline V gene, CDR1 is MNHEY and CDR2 is SMNVEV (reference sequence). The CDR3 covers 15 residues. The CDR3 region has the DNA TGTGCCAGCAGTTCCCCCCGGACAGGGACCTACGAGCAGTACTTC. Translating it yields CASSSPRTGTYEQYF.

This rearrangement joins TRBV7-8 to TRBJ2-1, with 7 bases matching TRBD2. The V gene end was trimmed by 5 bases and the J gene end by 0 bases; junction bases not matched to a gene: 10. The V gene's germline CDR1 is SGHVS and CDR2 FQNEAQ. This CDR3 comprises 17 residues. This CDR3 is CASSSYPSGSSYNEQFF. The CDR3 nucleotides are TGTGCCAGCAGCAGCTATCCTAGCGGAAGCTCCTACAATGAGCAGTTCTTC.

This clone has a single count. The CDR3 region has the DNA TGTGCCAGCAGCTGGGACGGAGCCTACGAGCAGTACTTC. Amino acid sequence: CASSWDGAYEQYF. The V and J genes are TRBV5-4 and TRBJ2-7, with D possibly being TRBD1 or TRBD2 (5 bases each). V dropped 3 bases and J dropped 2 bases, with 9 bases sitting between them. The CDR3 consists of 13 residues. From germline, CDR1 is SGHNT and CDR2 YYREEE (reference sequence).